The clone carrying this T cell receptor beta chain has at least ten counts. Its antigen remains unidentified. The sample comes from a study of T-cell reconstitution after alpha-beta-depleted transplantation in children. Findings and caveats of the study: Newly produced T cells mostly accounted for T-cell counts and diversity one year post-transplant. Reports say that about two months after transplant, the alpha-beta T cells came out of several hundred graft clones that had expanded. Certain patients had high TCRbeta diversity at day 60, and it came from recipient T cells and thymic progenitors that survived.

This sample's TCRbeta library carried unique molecular identifier barcodes. MiXCR, applied by TCRdb to the PCR reads, yields one record per CDR3 protein. The profile shows approximately 80,000 distinct CDR3 sequences, over 12% of them singletons. The TCR originated in a male patient between 2 and 15 years old who had a stem cell transplant for acute lymphoblastic leukemia, so the T cells may come from the graft donor. The starting material was PBMCs, mostly from graft donor cells, obtained 180 days after TCRalphabeta/CD19-depleted stem cell transplant.

DNA for the CDR3: TGCAGTGCCGTAACAGGGGACCAGCCCCAGCATTTT. Translated: CSAVTGDQPQHF. V is TRBV20-1 and J is TRBJ1-5; 7 bases are a match to TRBD1. Germline CDR1 reads DFQATT; CDR2 reads SNEGSKA (reference sequence). V was pared by 6 bases and J by 7 bases, with 6 bases of the junction left unmatched. The CDR3 spans 12 residues.